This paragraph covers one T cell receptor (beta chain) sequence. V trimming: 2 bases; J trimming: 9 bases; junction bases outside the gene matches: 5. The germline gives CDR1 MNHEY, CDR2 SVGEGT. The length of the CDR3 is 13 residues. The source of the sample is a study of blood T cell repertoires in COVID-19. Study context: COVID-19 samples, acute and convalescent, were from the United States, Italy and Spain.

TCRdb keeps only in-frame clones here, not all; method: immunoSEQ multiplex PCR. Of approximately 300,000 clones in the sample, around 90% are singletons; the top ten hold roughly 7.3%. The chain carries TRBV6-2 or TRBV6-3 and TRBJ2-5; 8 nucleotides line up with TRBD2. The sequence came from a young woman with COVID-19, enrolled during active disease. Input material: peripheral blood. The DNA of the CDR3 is TGTGCCAGCAGTTACAGTACTAGCGGAGCCCAGTACTTC. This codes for CASSYSTSGAQYF.